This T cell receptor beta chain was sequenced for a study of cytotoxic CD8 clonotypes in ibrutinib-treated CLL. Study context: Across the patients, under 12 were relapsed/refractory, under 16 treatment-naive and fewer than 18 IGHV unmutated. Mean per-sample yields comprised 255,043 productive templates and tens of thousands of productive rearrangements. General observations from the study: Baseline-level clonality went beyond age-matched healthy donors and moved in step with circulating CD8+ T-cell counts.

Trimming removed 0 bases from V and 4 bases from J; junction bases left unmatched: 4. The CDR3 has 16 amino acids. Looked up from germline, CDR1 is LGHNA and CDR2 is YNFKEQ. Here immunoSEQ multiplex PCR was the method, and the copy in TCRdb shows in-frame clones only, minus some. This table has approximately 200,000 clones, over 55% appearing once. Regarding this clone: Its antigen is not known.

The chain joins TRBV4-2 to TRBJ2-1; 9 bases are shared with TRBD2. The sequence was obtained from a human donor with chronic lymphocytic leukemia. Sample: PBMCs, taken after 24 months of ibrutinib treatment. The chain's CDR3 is CASSQEGGRVYNEQFF. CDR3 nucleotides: TGTGCCAGCAGCCAAGAGGGCGGGAGGGTTTACAATGAGCAGTTCTTC.